This T cell receptor (beta chain) comes out of a study of neurological immune-mediated disorders. Study results and limitations: The study found no CDR3 amino acid sequences shared by expanded clones across subjects, suggesting private repertoires in all groups.

This clonotype came up many times. Its antigen is unknown. The unsorted libraries originated from 2 million PBMCs that had been stored at -80 C. In TCRdb, the 5' RACE reads were re-called with MiXCR into one record per CDR3 protein. The sample has 55,000 to 70,000 distinct CDR3 sequences, roughly 4.8% seen once. Germline V gene sequence: CDR1 SGHDT, CDR2 YYEEEE. Trimming took off 4 bases at V and 6 bases at J, with 10 bases between the two ends. The CDR3 has 13 residues. The sequencing input was PBMCs. The sequence came from a woman aged 45-65 years with multiple sclerosis. The gene calls are TRBV5-6 and TRBJ1-4; no clear D. CDR3 DNA sequence: TGTGCCAGCAGCCCGACACTCGATGAAAAACTGTTTTTT. As protein: CASSPTLDEKLFF.